This record concerns one TCR beta chain sequence. Repertoires were generated with immunoSEQ multiplex PCR, while TCRdb's copy carries only in-frame clones and drops some. The sample has roughly 200,000 clones, about nine tenths seen once. The recovered donors of Cohort 3 showed two negative PCRs, clearance, or symptom resolution. The entry originates in a study of blood T cell repertoires in COVID-19. Study overall: Nucleic acid was either cDNA or gDNA, and it came from T cells, B-cell-depleted T cells, or PBMCs.

The V segment lost 0 bases and the J segment 2 bases; nucleotides outside the gene matches: 8. This CDR3 comprises 17 residues. CDR1 SGHKS and CDR2 YYEKEE come from the germline V gene (reference sequence). The chain is built from TRBV5-5 and TRBJ1-2; 9 nucleotides line up with TRBD1. The origin of this receptor is a man between 25 and 39 years old who had recovered from COVID-19. The sample consisted of PBMCs or T cells enriched from blood (not recorded which). CDR3 protein: CASSLAGQGIINYGYTF. CDR3 in DNA: TGTGCCAGCAGCTTGGCGGGACAGGGTATTATAAACTATGGCTACACCTTC.